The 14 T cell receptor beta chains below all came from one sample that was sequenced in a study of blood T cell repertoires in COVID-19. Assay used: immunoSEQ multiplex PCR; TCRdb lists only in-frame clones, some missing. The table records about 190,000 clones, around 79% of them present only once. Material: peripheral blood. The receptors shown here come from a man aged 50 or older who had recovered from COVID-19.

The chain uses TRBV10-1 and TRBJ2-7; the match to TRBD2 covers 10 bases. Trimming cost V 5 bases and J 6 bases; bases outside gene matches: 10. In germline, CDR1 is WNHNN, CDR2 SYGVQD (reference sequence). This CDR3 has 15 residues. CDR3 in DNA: TGCGCCAGCAGTCGGGGGCTAGCGGGAGTGTCCGAGCAGTACTTC. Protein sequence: CASSRGLAGVSEQYF.

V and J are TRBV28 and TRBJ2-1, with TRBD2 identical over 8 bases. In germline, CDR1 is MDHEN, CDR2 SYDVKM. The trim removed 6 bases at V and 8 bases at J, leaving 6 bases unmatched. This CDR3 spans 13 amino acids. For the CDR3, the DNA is TGTGCCAGCAGGCGTGGCGGGAGGTATGAGCAGTTCTTC. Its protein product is CASRRGGRYEQFF.

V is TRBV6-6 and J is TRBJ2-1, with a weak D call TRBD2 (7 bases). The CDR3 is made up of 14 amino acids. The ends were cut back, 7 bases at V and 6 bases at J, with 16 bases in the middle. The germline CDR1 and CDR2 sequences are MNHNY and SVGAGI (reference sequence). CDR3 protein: CASIGRGAFNEQFF. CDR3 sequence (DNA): TGTGCCAGCATCGGCCGGGGGGCTTTCAATGAGCAGTTCTTC.

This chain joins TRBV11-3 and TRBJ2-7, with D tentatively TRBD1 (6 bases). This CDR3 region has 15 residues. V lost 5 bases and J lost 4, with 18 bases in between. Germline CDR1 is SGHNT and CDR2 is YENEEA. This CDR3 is CASSPDGGSAYEQYF. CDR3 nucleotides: TGTGCCAGCAGCCCCGATGGGGGCAGTGCGTACGAGCAGTACTTC. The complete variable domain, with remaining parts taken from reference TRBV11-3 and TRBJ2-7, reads EAGVVQSPRYKIIEKKQPVAFWCNPISGHNTLYWYLQNLGQGPELLIRYENEEAVDDSQLPKDRFSAERLKGVDSTLKIQPAELGDSAVYLCASSPDGGSAYEQYFGPGTRLTVT.

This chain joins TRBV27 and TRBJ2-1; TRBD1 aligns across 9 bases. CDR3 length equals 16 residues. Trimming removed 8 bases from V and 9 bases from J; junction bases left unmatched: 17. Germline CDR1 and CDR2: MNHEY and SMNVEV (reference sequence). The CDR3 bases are TGTGCCAGCGGCCGTTGGGGGACAGGGAAACTTGGTGAGCAGTTCTTC. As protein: CASGRWGTGKLGEQFF.

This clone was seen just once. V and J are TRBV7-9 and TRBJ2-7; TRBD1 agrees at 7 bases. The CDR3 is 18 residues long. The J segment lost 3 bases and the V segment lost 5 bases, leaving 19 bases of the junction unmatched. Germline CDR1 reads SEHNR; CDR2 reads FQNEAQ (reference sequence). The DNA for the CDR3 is TGTGCCAGCAGCCGGAGGTTGGAAAGGGGGCTTGCCTACTACGAGCAGTACTTC. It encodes CASSRRLERGLAYYEQYF. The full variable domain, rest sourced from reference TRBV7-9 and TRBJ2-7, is DTGVSQNPRHKITKRGQNVTFRCDPISEHNRLYWYRQTLGQGPEFLTYFQNEAQLEKSRLLSDRFSAERPKGSFSTLEIQRTEQGDSAMYLCASSRRLERGLAYYEQYFGPGTRLTVT.

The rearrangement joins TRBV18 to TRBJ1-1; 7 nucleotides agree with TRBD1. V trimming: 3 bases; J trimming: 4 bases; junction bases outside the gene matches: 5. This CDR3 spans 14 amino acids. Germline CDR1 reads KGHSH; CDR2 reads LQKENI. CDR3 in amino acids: CASSPYRGTTEAFF. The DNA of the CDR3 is TGTGCCAGCTCACCGTACAGGGGAACCACTGAAGCTTTCTTT.

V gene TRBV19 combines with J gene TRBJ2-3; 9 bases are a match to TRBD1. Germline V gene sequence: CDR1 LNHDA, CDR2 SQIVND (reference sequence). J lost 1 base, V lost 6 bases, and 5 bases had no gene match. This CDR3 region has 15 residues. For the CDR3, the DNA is TGTGCCAGTAGGGTCCGGACAGGGGGCACAGATACGCAGTATTTT. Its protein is CASRVRTGGTDTQYF.

CDR3 region: CASWDGQGDYEQYF. The CDR3 nucleotides read TGTGCCAGTTGGGATGGACAGGGGGATTACGAGCAGTACTTC. V usage is TRBV19 and J usage is TRBJ2-7; 10 bases are a match to TRBD1. V shed 8 bases and J 4 bases; nucleotides not matched to a gene: 8. This CDR3 spans 14 amino acids. Germline assignment: CDR1 LNHDA and CDR2 SQIVND (reference sequence).

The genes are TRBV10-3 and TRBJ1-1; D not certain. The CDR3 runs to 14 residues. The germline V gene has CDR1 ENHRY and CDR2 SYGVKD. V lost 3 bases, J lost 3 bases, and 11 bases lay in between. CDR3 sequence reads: CAISDRSLDTEAFF. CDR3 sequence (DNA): TGTGCCATCAGTGACAGGTCGTTGGACACTGAAGCTTTCTTT.

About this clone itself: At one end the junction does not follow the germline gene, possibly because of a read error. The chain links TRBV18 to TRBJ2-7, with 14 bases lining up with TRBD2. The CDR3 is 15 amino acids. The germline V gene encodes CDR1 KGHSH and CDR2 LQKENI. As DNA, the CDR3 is TGTGCCAGCTCACCTCGGACTAGCGGGAGGATCGCTTTAGACTTC. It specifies CASSPRTSGRIALDF.

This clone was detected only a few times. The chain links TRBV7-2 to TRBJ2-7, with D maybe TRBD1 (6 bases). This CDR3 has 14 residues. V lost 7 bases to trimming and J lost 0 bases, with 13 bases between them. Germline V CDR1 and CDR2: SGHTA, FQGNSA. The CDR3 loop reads CASTLGAHSYEQYF. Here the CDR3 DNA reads TGTGCCAGCACCCTGGGGGCTCACTCCTACGAGCAGTACTTC.

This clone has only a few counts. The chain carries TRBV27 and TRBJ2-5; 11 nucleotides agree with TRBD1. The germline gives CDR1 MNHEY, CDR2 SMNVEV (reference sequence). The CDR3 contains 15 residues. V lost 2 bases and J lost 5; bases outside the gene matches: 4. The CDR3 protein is CASSLGTGGFETQYF. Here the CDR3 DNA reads TGTGCCAGCAGTTTAGGGACAGGGGGATTTGAGACCCAGTACTTC.

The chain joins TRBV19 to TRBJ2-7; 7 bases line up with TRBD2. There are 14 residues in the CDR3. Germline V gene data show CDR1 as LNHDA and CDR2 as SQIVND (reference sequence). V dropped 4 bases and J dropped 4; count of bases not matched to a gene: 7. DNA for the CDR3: TGTGCCAGTAGTAACGGGGGAGGGCCGTACGAGCAGTACTTC. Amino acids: CASSNGGGPYEQYF.